Presented here are 14 T cell receptor beta chains from one specimen sequenced in a study of T cell changes during pregnancy in multiple sclerosis. Clones were read by immunoSEQ multiplex PCR, and TCRdb kept only the in-frame ones, dropping some. The sample has 75,000 to 95,000 clones; approximately 93% are singletons. Sample: peripheral blood, taken in the second trimester of pregnancy. The origin of the receptors is a female donor with multiple sclerosis, enrolled in a pregnancy study.

Only one count was recorded for this clone. The CDR3 DNA follows: TGTGCCAGCAGGGCGGACAGGGAGGGTGGCTACACCTTC. Translation gives CASRADREGGYTF. This chain joins TRBV2 and TRBJ1-2; TRBD1 matches at 8 bases. CDR3 size: 13 residues. V was clipped by 6 bases and J by 7 bases; unmatched bases: 7. Germline CDR1 SNHLY, CDR2 FYNNEI. Full variable domain (outside the CDR3, taken from reference TRBV2 and TRBJ1-2): EPEVTQTPSHQVTQMGQEVILRCVPISNHLYFYWYRQILGQKVEFLVSFYNNEISEKSEIFDDQFSVERPDGSNFTLKIRSTKLEDSAMYFCASRADREGGYTFGSGTRLTVV.

This clone has a single count. The genes are TRBV7-9 and TRBJ2-7, with D tentatively TRBD2 (5 bases). Germline-derived CDR1 and CDR2 are SEHNR and FQNEAQ (reference sequence). V was trimmed by 0 bases and J by 4 bases, leaving 10 bases between them. CDR3 length equals 14 residues. CDR3 sequence: CASSLAGSRYEQYF. DNA for the CDR3: TGTGCCAGCAGCTTAGCAGGGAGCAGGTACGAGCAGTACTTC.

This chain joins TRBV9 and TRBJ2-5, with D maybe TRBD2 (6 bases). Germline CDR1 SGDLS, CDR2 YYNGEE. The V end was cut by 0 bases, the J end by 2 bases, with 11 bases between. This CDR3 comprises 15 residues. CDR3 DNA sequence: TGTGCCAGCAGCGTAGGTAAACGGGGGCAAGAGACCCAGTACTTC. Amino acid sequence: CASSVGKRGQETQYF. The variable domain in full, with the rest retrieved from reference TRBV9 and TRBJ2-5, is DSGVTQTPKHLITATGQRVTLRCSPRSGDLSVYWYQQSLDQGLQFLIQYYNGEERAKGNILERFSAQQFPDLHSELNLSSLELGDSALYFCASSVGKRGQETQYFGPGTRLLVL.

CDR3: CASSPRSTGLRYNEQFF. CDR3 sequence (DNA): TGTGCCAGCTCACCAAGATCGACAGGGCTGCGTTACAATGAGCAGTTCTTC. The rearrangement links TRBV18 to TRBJ2-1; 7 positions match TRBD1. Germline CDR1 KGHSH, CDR2 LQKENI. The trim removed 2 bases at V and 4 bases at J, leaving 11 bases unmatched. This CDR3 region has 17 residues. Filled out from reference TRBV18 and TRBJ2-1, the complete variable domain reads NAGVMQNPRHLVRRRGQEARLRCSPMKGHSHVYWYRQLPEEGLKFMVYLQKENIIDESGMPKERFSAEFPKEGPSILRIQQVVRGDSAAYFCASSPRSTGLRYNEQFFGPGTRLTVL.

V and J are TRBV2 and TRBJ1-4; D gene ambiguous. The germline V gene has CDR1 SNHLY and CDR2 FYNNEI. The V gene lost 7 bases and the J gene lost 12 bases, with 12 bases spanning the gap. This CDR3 has 11 amino acids. The CDR3 is CASMRLTELFF. The CDR3 DNA reads TGTGCCAGCATGAGGTTGACTGAACTGTTTTTT.

The chain links TRBV13 to TRBJ2-7, with TRBD1 matching 10 bases. This CDR3 comprises 14 residues. The germline V gene encodes CDR1 PRHDT and CDR2 FYEKMQ (reference sequence). V gave up 5 bases and J gave up 5 bases; unmatched junction bases: 6. The CDR3 sequence: CASSDRGRSDEQYF. The CDR3 DNA sequence: TGTGCCAGCAGCGACAGGGGGCGATCCGACGAGCAGTACTTC.

The chain combines TRBV19 with TRBJ2-1; perhaps TRBD2 as D (6 bases). The CDR3 spans 14 residues. The ends were cut back, 4 bases at V and 6 bases at J, with 13 bases in the middle. Germline CDR1 is LNHDA and CDR2 is SQIVND (reference sequence). The CDR3 region has the DNA TGTGCCAGTAGTACCGCCTCGACTAGCAATGAGCAGTTCTTC. It is translated as CASSTASTSNEQFF.

V and J are TRBV11-3 and TRBJ2-7; possible D gene TRBD2, 5 bases. Germline values: CDR1 SGHNT, CDR2 YENEEA. The CDR3 length is 16 residues. Between the trimmed V and J ends, which lost 2 bases and 2 bases, there was a span of 16 bases. In nucleotides, the CDR3 is TGTGCCAGCAGCTTACCGAGAGTGCGGGCCGCCTACGAGCAGTACTTC. It encodes CASSLPRVRAAYEQYF.

The J gene is TRBJ1-6, the V gene TRBV7-2; TRBD1 might be the D (6 bases). Germline V lookup: CDR1 SGHTA, CDR2 FQGNSA. CDR3 length equals 14 residues. V lost 5 bases and J lost 10, with 15 bases in between. DNA for the CDR3: TGTGCCAGCAGCCCCGGACAGAGGCCCTCACCCCTCCACTTT. Amino acid sequence: CASSPGQRPSPLHF.

The V and J genes are TRBV4-1 and TRBJ1-1; TRBD1 aligns across 11 bases. The V and J ends lost 1 base and 5 bases, in that order; junction bases with no gene match: 6. Germline CDR1 and CDR2: MGHRA and YSYEKL. CDR3 size: 16 residues. The CDR3 bases are TGCGCCAGCAGCCAAGGCGGACAGGGGGCGCTGACTGAAGCTTTCTTT. Amino acid sequence: CASSQGGQGALTEAFF.

Only one count was recorded for this clone. The rearrangement links TRBV27 to TRBJ2-7; maybe TRBD1 (5 bases). The V gene's germline CDR1 is MNHEY and CDR2 SMNVEV (reference sequence). V lost 8 bases to trimming and J lost 6 bases, with 14 bases between them. CDR3 size: 12 residues. CDR3 in DNA: TGTGCCAGCGGAAAAGGGGTTTCCGAGCAGTACTTC. Its protein product is CASGKGVSEQYF.

The CDR3, as DNA: TGTGCCAGCAGCTTATTGACAGGGGGTGAAAACATTCAGTACTTC. Translated: CASSLLTGGENIQYF. The chain employs TRBV13 and TRBJ2-4, with 9 bases fitting TRBD1. This CDR3 is built from 15 residues. Germline V gene lookup returns CDR1 PRHDT and CDR2 FYEKMQ (reference sequence). V lost 2 bases to trimming and J lost 5 bases; unmatched junction nucleotides: 4.

CDR3 in DNA: TGTGCCAGCTCACCCGAGGGACAGGGTGGGGATGAGCAGTTCTTC. Protein product: CASSPEGQGGDEQFF. J is TRBJ2-1 and V is TRBV18; 9 bases align to TRBD1. The CDR3 sequence is 15 residues long. Looked up from germline, CDR1 is KGHSH and CDR2 is LQKENI. J gave up 8 bases and V 3 bases, and 8 bases lay outside the gene matches.

The rearrangement joins TRBV15 to TRBJ1-1; 8 bases line up with TRBD1. This CDR3 has 16 residues. V trimming: 1 base; J trimming: 3 bases; junction bases outside the gene matches: 7. Germline-derived CDR1 and CDR2 are LNHNV and YYDKDF (reference sequence). The CDR3 coding sequence is TGTGCCACCAGCAGAGGAATCAGGGGGCTAGACACTGAAGCTTTCTTT. It translates to CATSRGIRGLDTEAFF.